The text below deals with one T cell receptor (beta chain). TCRdb's table, derived via immunoSEQ multiplex PCR, lists solely in-frame clones and lacks some. This table holds around 400,000 clones, roughly 84% found once. The data were taken from a study of blood T cell repertoires in COVID-19. The V end was cut by 6 bases, the J end by 4 bases, with 16 bases between. The V gene's germline CDR1 is MDHEN and CDR2 SYDVKM. The CDR3 runs 15 residues. The cohort comprised adults aged roughly 18 to 95 years residing in 20 to 25 US areas. The chain combines TRBV28 with TRBJ2-1; D remains unclear. The specimen was PBMCs or T cells enriched from blood (not recorded which). This sequence was found in a woman aged 18-29 years who had been exposed to COVID-19. CDR3 DNA: TGTGCCAGCAGACTCCCGTCGTCCTTATACAATGAGCAGTTCTTC. Translated, it gives CASRLPSSLYNEQFF.